The table lists the clone carrying this T cell receptor beta chain with a few counts. CDR3 size: 13 residues. In germline, CDR1 is SGHTA, CDR2 FQGNSA. V was trimmed by 4 bases and J by 7 bases, leaving 14 bases between them. Some clones are missing from TCRdb's copy, which holds only in-frame ones; the method was immunoSEQ multiplex PCR. The sample includes roughly 98,000 clones, roughly four fifths of them seen just once. This entry belongs to a study of blood T cell repertoires in COVID-19. Sequencing was done on a sample of peripheral blood. The V gene is TRBV7-2, the J gene TRBJ2-7, with a weak D call TRBD1 (6 bases). The source of this sequence is a human donor in a cohort sampled during active COVID-19. CDR3 region: CASSSHPQGEQYF. The CDR3 region has the DNA TGTGCCAGCAGCTCCCACCCCCAGGGGGAGCAGTACTTC.